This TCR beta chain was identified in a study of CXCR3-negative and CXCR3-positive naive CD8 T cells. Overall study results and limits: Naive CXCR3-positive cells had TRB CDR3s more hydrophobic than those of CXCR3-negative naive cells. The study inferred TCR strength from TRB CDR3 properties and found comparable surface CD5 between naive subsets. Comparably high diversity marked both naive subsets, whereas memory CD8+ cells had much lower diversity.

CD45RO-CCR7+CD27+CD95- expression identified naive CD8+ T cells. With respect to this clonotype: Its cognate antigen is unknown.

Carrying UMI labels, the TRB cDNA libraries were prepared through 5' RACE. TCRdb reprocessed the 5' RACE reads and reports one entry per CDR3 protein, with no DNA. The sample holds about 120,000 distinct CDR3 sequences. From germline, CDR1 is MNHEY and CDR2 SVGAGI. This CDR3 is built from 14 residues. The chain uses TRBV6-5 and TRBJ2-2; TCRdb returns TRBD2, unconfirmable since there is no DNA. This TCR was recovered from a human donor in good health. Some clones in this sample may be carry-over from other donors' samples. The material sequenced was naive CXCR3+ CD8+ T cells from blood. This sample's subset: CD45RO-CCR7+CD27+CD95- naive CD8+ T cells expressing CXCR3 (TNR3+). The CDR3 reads CASSYLGGTGELFF.